A selection of T cell receptor beta chains follows, all from one sample in a study of graft-versus-host responses after intestinal transplantation. Their specific antigens are unknown. Sequencing used immunoSEQ multiplex PCR; TCRdb keeps in-frame clones, though not all of them. The sample lists 65,000 to 85,000 clones; 87% were seen once. This material consisted of unstimulated CD8+ T cells sorted from spleen or lymph node cells, taken before transplant. These receptors came from a human donor who was the organ donor for an intestinal transplant. The CDR3 runs from the conserved cysteine through the conserved F or W. Size is omitted from some rows. Given values are once, few, many or a class for expanded clones.

CDR3 protein | J gene | V gene | clone size | CDR3 length
CASSREMGQPQHF | TRBJ1-5 | TRBV5-4 | - | 13
CASSDRFRDHPPREYSNQPQHF | TRBJ1-5 | TRBV21-1 | - | 22
CASESRQGIDGYTF | TRBJ1-2 | TRBV2 | - | 14
CASSLAAGGQETQYF | TRBJ2-5 | TRBV5-1 | - | 15
CAWSYGEWNGNQPQHF | TRBJ1-5 | TRBV30 | - | 16
CASSQAGEQFF | TRBJ2-1 | TRBV4-1 | once | 11
CASSIGPRYWDTEAFF | TRBJ1-1 | TRBV19 | - | 16
CASSQIVGLAGGGQETQYF | TRBJ2-5 | TRBV4-2 | - | 19
CASSQLPRGGSPLHF | TRBJ1-6 | TRBV14 | - | 15
CASSQTGLNTEAFF | TRBJ1-1 | TRBV6-6 | - | 14
CASSQDPPGQGNTIYF | TRBJ1-3 | TRBV4-1 | - | 16
CASSRLGSYEQYF | TRBJ2-7 | TRBV27 | - | 13
CASSLVSGANEQFF | TRBJ2-1 | TRBV5-1 | - | 14
CASSLVYSKNTEAFF | TRBJ1-1 | TRBV7-8 | - | 15
CASSPETFRTGGETQYF | TRBJ2-5 | TRBV9 | - | 17
CASSIGQGWTEAFF | TRBJ1-1 | TRBV19 | - | 14
CASSPLTPTWGYTF | TRBJ1-2 | TRBV6-5 | - | 14
CASRPSAVGYEQYF | TRBJ2-7 | TRBV28 | - | 14